Listed here is a single T cell receptor (beta chain). Antigen specificity is unknown. The data stem from a study of OX40 agonist ivuxolimab in advanced cancers. Across the study: People in dose escalation had one of these cancers: hepatocellular carcinoma, melanoma, renal cell or head and neck cancer. A male proportion of just over 80% was recorded, with mean age around 55 years and range roughly 23 to 85. Study observations and caveats: Not determined was the antigen specificity of the expanded peripheral T cells.

Clones were sequenced by immunoSEQ multiplex PCR, and TCRdb holds only the in-frame ones, with some missing. The sample holds approximately 22,000 clones; approximately 90% are singletons and the top ten take 34%. The sequence derives from an adult with an advanced solid tumor such as melanoma, head and neck, liver or kidney cancer. Sequencing used CD4+ or CD8+ T cells sorted from blood, obtained in a trial of the OX40 agonist ivuxolimab.

DNA of the CDR3: TGTGCCATCAGGGACCAGGGGCTCTACGAGCAGTACTTC. This translates into CAIRDQGLYEQYF. The V call is TRBV10-3, the J call TRBJ2-7, with D maybe TRBD1 (6 bases). The germline gives CDR1 ENHRY, CDR2 SYGVKD. The germline V and J ends were trimmed by 6 bases and 3 bases, with 12 bases remaining between them. The CDR3 has 13 residues.